Below, one T cell receptor (beta chain) is given with its context. No antigen is known for it. Germline CDR1 reads SGHKS; CDR2 reads YYEKEE (reference sequence). The CDR3 runs 13 residues. Trimming cost V 4 bases and J 10 bases; bases outside gene matches: 10. The data belong to a study of OX40 agonist ivuxolimab in advanced cancers. Overall study findings and caveats: At 0.1 to 3.0 mg/kg, clonal expansion of CD4+ and CD8+ blood T cells had occurred by week 6. Undetermined was the antigen specificity of the expanded peripheral T cells.

Using immunoSEQ multiplex PCR, the repertoire was profiled, and TCRdb retains in-frame clones only, with some absent. Of around 130,000 clones listed, around 93% are singletons. The rearrangement uses TRBV5-5 and TRBJ1-1; 7 bases map to TRBD1. The sequence was obtained from an adult with an advanced solid tumor such as melanoma, head and neck, liver or kidney cancer. Material: CD4+ or CD8+ T cells sorted from blood, obtained in a trial of the OX40 agonist ivuxolimab. CDR3 in amino acids: CASSATGLVAAFF. The CDR3 DNA is TGTGCCAGCAGCGCGACAGGGTTAGTTGCAGCTTTCTTT.